This passage covers 11 T cell receptor beta chains from one sample sequenced in a study of T cell responses to AZD1222 COVID-19 vaccine. This table comes from immunoSEQ multiplex PCR, and its TCRdb copy is limited to in-frame clones, with some not included. The sample has about 140,000 clones. The sequencing sample was made of peripheral blood. Receptors were obtained from an adult in good health.

The genes are TRBV7-6 and TRBJ2-2, with D possibly matching TRBD2 (6 bases). CDR1 is SGHVS and CDR2 is FNYEAQ in the germline V gene. Trimming cost V 8 bases and J 4 bases, with 14 bases left between them. This CDR3 is built from 14 residues. The CDR3 loop reads CASSRGGTTGELFF. Written as DNA, the CDR3 is TGTGCCAGCTCGCGGGGTGGAACCACCGGGGAGCTGTTTTTT.

The chain carries TRBV18 and TRBJ1-2, with TRBD1 identical over 7 bases. Germline V gene data show CDR1 as KGHSH and CDR2 as LQKENI. Germline trimming cut 6 bases from V and 5 bases from J; bases unmatched to any gene: 9. This CDR3 contains 14 residues. CDR3 sequence (DNA): TGTGCCAGCTCCCTCGGGACAGCAGGATATGGCTACACCTTC. It specifies CASSLGTAGYGYTF.

Notes on this clone: Other DNA variants within this sample encode the same CDR3. The CDR3 protein is CASSLGGRGYYGYTF. The CDR3 bases are TGTGCCAGCAGCTTAGGCGGCAGGGGTTACTATGGCTACACCTTC. This sequence joins TRBV11-2 and TRBJ1-2; D is perhaps TRBD1 (6 bases). The CDR3 covers 15 residues. V was trimmed by 1 base and J by 3 bases, leaving 12 bases between them. Germline assignment: CDR1 SGHAT and CDR2 FQNNGV.

The V call is TRBV7-6, the J call TRBJ2-5; possibly TRBD1 for D (6 bases). CDR1 SGHVS and CDR2 FNYEAQ come from the germline V gene. CDR3 size: 15 residues. V was cut by 5 bases and J by 1 base, with 14 bases left in between. In DNA form, the CDR3 reads TGTGCCAGCAGCCAACAGGGAGAGGGCCAAGAGACCCAGTACTTC. Protein: CASSQQGEGQETQYF.

The rearrangement uses TRBV6-1 and TRBJ1-1; 8 nucleotides match TRBD1. CDR1 and CDR2 (germline): MNHNS, SASEGT. The CDR3 spans 16 residues. The V gene end was trimmed by 2 bases and the J gene end by 6 bases; junction bases not matched to a gene: 11. The CDR3 sequence: CASSEPWTGFRAEAFF. The CDR3 DNA reads TGTGCCAGCAGTGAACCCTGGACAGGGTTTAGGGCTGAAGCTTTCTTT.

The chain links TRBV19 to TRBJ1-2; 12 bases match TRBD1. Germline V lookup: CDR1 LNHDA, CDR2 SQIVND (reference sequence). CDR3 length equals 17 residues. V lost 4 bases and J lost 8; bases outside the gene matches: 14. The CDR3 protein is CASSTGTGGPSRKGYTF. In DNA, the CDR3 is TGTGCCAGTAGTACCGGGACAGGGGGCCCGAGTAGAAAAGGCTACACCTTC.

J is TRBJ2-3 and V is TRBV7-2; TRBD1 is a possible D gene (8 bases). Germline lookup yields CDR1 SGHTA and CDR2 FQGNSA. Trimming pared 2 bases from V and 10 bases from J, leaving 10 bases between. The CDR3 sequence is 12 residues long. This chain's CDR3 is CASSLTGGAQYF. The CDR3 DNA reads TGTGCCAGCAGCTTAACAGGGGGGGCGCAGTATTTT.

The chain uses TRBV20-1 and TRBJ2-4; D uncertain. The CDR3 runs to 14 residues. Germline V gene lookup returns CDR1 DFQATT and CDR2 SNEGSKA (reference sequence). V lost 3 bases, J lost 2 bases, and 11 bases lay in between. The CDR3 is CSASRLGTKNIQYF. In DNA form, the CDR3 reads TGCAGTGCTAGTAGGTTGGGGACCAAAAACATTCAGTACTTC.

The chain carries TRBV24-1 and TRBJ1-6; TRBD1 is a possible D gene (6 bases). CDR1 is KGHDR, CDR2 SFDVKD, per germline. The CDR3 consists of 13 residues. V lost 4 bases to trimming and J lost 9 bases, with 9 bases between them. The CDR3 sequence is CATSEGGASPLHF. DNA for the CDR3: TGTGCCACCAGTGAGGGGGGGGCTTCACCCCTCCACTTT.

The V and J genes are TRBV19 and TRBJ1-4; D is ambiguous. V lost 5 bases and J 7 bases, leaving 8 bases between the germline ends. This CDR3 comprises 12 residues. Germline V gene sequence: CDR1 LNHDA, CDR2 SQIVND (reference sequence). CDR3 sequence: CASSSEIEKLFF. Written as DNA, the CDR3 is TGTGCCAGTAGTTCGGAGATTGAAAAACTGTTTTTT.

The V and J genes are TRBV6-5 and TRBJ1-2; the D gene is possibly TRBD1 (5 bases). The CDR3 runs 13 residues. Trimming stripped 6 bases from V and 2 bases from J, with 10 bases between. CDR1 is MNHEY, CDR2 SVGAGI, per germline. The CDR3 DNA reads as TGTGCCAGCAGGGGGGTGCTCAACTATGGCTACACCTTC. This sequence encodes CASRGVLNYGYTF.